Each of the 27 T cell receptor beta chains below was sequenced from the same sample in a study of multiple sclerosis patients with progressive multifocal leukoencephalopathy. The sample's time point: time of PML onset. Repertoires were generated with immunoSEQ multiplex PCR, while TCRdb's copy carries only in-frame clones and drops some. This sample has over 25,000 clones; roughly nine tenths occur once, and the top ten carry 3% to 3.5%. The sample in question was PBMCs, obtained from a patient treated with natalizumab. The receptors originated from a human donor with progressive multifocal leukoencephalopathy.

The CDR3 loop is CASSYDGRPNTEAFF. For the CDR3, the DNA is TGTGCCAGCAGTTACGACGGGAGACCTAACACTGAAGCTTTCTTT. V and J are TRBV6-6 and TRBJ1-1; D gene ambiguous. Trimming cost V 2 bases and J 2 bases, with 12 bases left between them. This CDR3 has 15 amino acids. Germline CDR1 is MNHNY and CDR2 is SVGAGI (reference sequence).

As for this clone: One junction end does not reproduce the germline sequence, and a read error may be involved. The chain employs TRBV6-5 and TRBJ2-7; the D gene is possibly TRBD2 (6 bases). The germline V gene encodes CDR1 MNHEY and CDR2 SVGAGI. The CDR3 sequence is 14 residues long. CDR3 sequence: CASSYETRSSEQYF. The CDR3 coding sequence is TGTGCCAGCAGTTACGAGACTAGATCCTCCGAGCAGTACTTC.

V and J are TRBV5-4 and TRBJ1-1; D may be TRBD1 (6 bases). Germline lookup yields CDR1 SGHNT and CDR2 YYREEE (reference sequence). The CDR3 length is 15 residues. Trimming cost V 2 bases and J 5 bases, with 16 bases left between them. CDR3 amino acids: CASSLNRVELTEAFF. In nucleotides, the CDR3 is TGTGCCAGCAGCTTAAACAGGGTAGAGTTAACTGAAGCTTTCTTT.

The V gene is TRBV19, the J gene TRBJ1-1; D is ambiguous. The CDR3 length is 13 residues. The germline V gene has CDR1 LNHDA and CDR2 SQIVND (reference sequence). Trimming took off 4 bases at V and 3 bases at J, with 9 bases between the two ends. In nucleotides, the CDR3 is TGTGCCAGTAGTACAGACGCCGACACTGAAGCTTTCTTT. Translation: CASSTDADTEAFF.

The chain combines TRBV4-1 with TRBJ1-2; weak D call: TRBD1 (6 bases). CDR1 MGHRA and CDR2 YSYEKL come from the germline V gene. The germline V and J ends were trimmed by 0 bases and 4 bases, with 12 bases remaining between them. The CDR3 is 15 residues long. CDR3 residues: CASSQEEGRGYGYTF. CDR3 sequence (DNA): TGCGCCAGCAGCCAAGAAGAAGGCAGGGGCTATGGCTACACCTTC.

The rearrangement uses TRBV13 and TRBJ2-5; D remains unclear. Trimming pared 3 bases from V and 1 base from J, leaving 9 bases between. Germline-derived CDR1 and CDR2 are PRHDT and FYEKMQ (reference sequence). The CDR3 runs 14 residues. CDR3 sequence: CASSFLVGQETQYF. The CDR3 DNA reads as TGTGCCAGCAGCTTCCTAGTGGGCCAAGAGACCCAGTACTTC.

For the CDR3, the DNA is TGTGCCAGCAGTCAAGGACAGGGGAGCAATCAGCCCCAGCATTTT. Translated, it gives CASSQGQGSNQPQHF. The chain has TRBV7-2 and TRBJ1-5, with 9 bases identical to TRBD1. V lost 6 bases, J lost 1 base, and 4 bases stayed unmatched. The CDR3 has 15 residues. CDR1 is SGHTA, CDR2 FQGNSA, per germline.

The rearrangement uses TRBV19 and TRBJ2-7; 8 bases map to TRBD2. The CDR3 covers 17 residues. The germline CDR1 and CDR2 sequences are LNHDA and SQIVND (reference sequence). The trim removed 1 base at V and 0 bases at J, leaving 8 bases unmatched. CDR3: CASSIALAGIASYEQYF. Written as DNA, the CDR3 is TGTGCCAGTAGTATAGCCCTAGCGGGTATAGCCTCCTACGAGCAGTACTTC.

The chain uses TRBV9 and TRBJ2-5; D may be TRBD2 (6 bases). Per the germline V gene, CDR1 is SGDLS and CDR2 is YYNGEE. The V end was cut by 7 bases, the J end by 1 base, with 11 bases between. The length of the CDR3 is 13 residues. CDR3 protein: CASSGDAQETQYF. For the CDR3, the DNA is TGTGCCAGCTCGGGGGATGCCCAAGAGACCCAGTACTTC.

The chain recombines TRBV20-1 with TRBJ2-2; D gene ambiguous. This CDR3 is built from 11 residues. V was clipped by 6 bases and J by 7 bases, with 9 bases between them. CDR1 is DFQATT, CDR2 SNEGSKA, per germline (reference sequence). As DNA, the CDR3 is TGCAGTGCCTTCACCGGCGGGGAGCTGTTTTTT. This gives the protein CSAFTGGELFF.

J is TRBJ1-5 and V is TRBV28; TRBD1 agrees at 10 bases. The CDR3 runs 15 residues. CDR1 and CDR2 from the germline V gene are MDHEN and SYDVKM. Trimming cost V 8 bases and J 3 bases; bases outside gene matches: 7. The CDR3: CASATGTGVNQPQHF. DNA for the CDR3: TGTGCCAGCGCGACCGGGACAGGGGTCAATCAGCCCCAGCATTTT.

The chain joins TRBV4-1 to TRBJ2-7; 11 bases fit TRBD2. CDR1 MGHRA and CDR2 YSYEKL come from the germline V gene. The CDR3 loop spans 16 amino acids. V lost 0 bases, J lost 2 bases, and 3 bases stayed unmatched. The CDR3 bases are TGCGCCAGCAGCCAAGACCTAGCGGGAGGCCCCTACGAGCAGTACTTC. Translated: CASSQDLAGGPYEQYF.

This clone was observed a single time. The chain has TRBV5-1 and TRBJ2-5; tentatively, D is TRBD2 (5 bases). The J call is uncertain, as TRBJ2-7 better fits the DNA end. This CDR3 is 15 amino acids long. Looked up from germline, CDR1 is SGHRS and CDR2 is YFSETQ. Here the CDR3 DNA reads TGCGCCAGCAGCTTGGCCTTCGGGATCAGCTACGAGCAGTACTTC. Protein: CASSLAFGISYEQYF.

The chain couples TRBV5-1 to TRBJ1-1; D unresolved. V lost 3 bases to trimming and J lost 4 bases, with 13 bases between them. Germline V gives CDR1 SGHRS, CDR2 YFSETQ. This CDR3 spans 14 amino acids. DNA of the CDR3: TGCGCCAGCAGCTACGTGTTGAGTGGCACTGAAGCTTTCTTT. Translating gives CASSYVLSGTEAFF.

The chain uses TRBV11-2 and TRBJ2-1; TRBD2 matches 9 bases. The CDR3 consists of 14 residues. The V gene's germline CDR1 is SGHAT and CDR2 FQNNGV. V lost 2 bases, J lost 10 bases, and 6 bases stayed unmatched. The DNA of the CDR3 is TGTGCCAGCAGCTTACTAGCGGGACTCCGGGAGCAGTTCTTC. It translates to CASSLLAGLREQFF.

V gene TRBV7-9 combines with J gene TRBJ2-3; D unclear. Trimming left V 4 bases short and J 4 bases short, with 9 bases between. This CDR3 comprises 13 residues. Germline values: CDR1 SEHNR, CDR2 FQNEAQ (reference sequence). This CDR3 reads CASSSPQADTQYF. CDR3 nucleotide sequence: TGTGCCAGCAGCTCCCCCCAGGCAGATACGCAGTATTTT.

The chain joins TRBV18 to TRBJ1-2, with unresolved D. Looked up from germline, CDR1 is KGHSH and CDR2 is LQKENI. There are 14 residues in the CDR3. V was trimmed by 6 bases and J by 8 bases, leaving 19 bases between them. The CDR3 loop reads CASSLTDIGEGYTF. The CDR3 region has the DNA TGTGCCAGCTCTCTTACAGACATAGGAGAAGGCTACACCTTC.

As for this clone: One end of the junction does not line up with germline, which may come from a read error. This chain connects TRBV7-2 to TRBJ2-2, with a weak D call TRBD2 (5 bases). Germline V gives CDR1 SGHTA, CDR2 FQGNSA. The CDR3 is made up of 17 amino acids. The CDR3 coding sequence is TGTGCCAGCAGCTTATTGCTAGCTCAGAATAACATCGGGGAGCTGTTTTTT. Its protein is CASSLLLAQNNIGELFF.

The chain joins TRBV28 to TRBJ2-3; 11 bases fit TRBD2. CDR3 length equals 17 residues. The germline V gene encodes CDR1 MDHEN and CDR2 SYDVKM. V lost 6 bases to trimming and J lost 4 bases; unmatched junction nucleotides: 12. The chain's CDR3 is CASRPRIAGGPSDTQYF. The CDR3 nucleotides read TGTGCCAGCAGACCCAGGATAGCGGGAGGGCCCTCAGATACGCAGTATTTT.

The V and J genes are TRBV7-2 and TRBJ2-5, with 10 bases fitting TRBD2. Matching the DNA end better, TRBJ2-7 makes the J call doubtful. The CDR3 spans 16 residues. CDR1 is SGHTA, CDR2 FQGNSA, per germline. In DNA, the CDR3 is TGTGCCAGCAGCTTAGTGGAAGCGGGAGGGGGGTACGAGCAGTACTTC. This translates into CASSLVEAGGGYEQYF.

The rearrangement uses TRBV13 and TRBJ1-6; 9 bases fit TRBD1. Trimming took 5 bases from V and 14 from J; bases not matched to a gene: 13. The CDR3 is made up of 15 amino acids. Germline V gene lookup returns CDR1 PRHDT and CDR2 FYEKMQ (reference sequence). CDR3 nucleotide sequence: TGTGCCAGCAGCCAAAGGGCCTCACAGGGGGCCACCCTCCACTTT. Its translation: CASSQRASQGATLHF.

This sequence joins TRBV4-1 and TRBJ1-2; D gene ambiguous. This CDR3 comprises 13 residues. V lost 0 bases to trimming and J lost 5 bases, with 7 bases between them. Germline CDR1 reads MGHRA; CDR2 reads YSYEKL. CDR3 nucleotide sequence: TGCGCCAGCAGCCAAGACCCTGGATATGGCTACACCTTC. This encodes CASSQDPGYGYTF.

The rearrangement joins TRBV11-2 to TRBJ2-2; D unresolved. V lost 2 bases, J lost 9 bases, and 16 bases lay in between. Per germline, CDR1 SGHAT and CDR2 FQNNGV. CDR3 length: 15 amino acids. The CDR3 here is CASSLPLPIGRELFF. As DNA, the CDR3 is TGTGCCAGCAGCTTACCTCTCCCCATCGGTCGGGAGCTGTTTTTT.

V and J are TRBV7-8 and TRBJ2-1, with 12 bases aligning to TRBD2. Germline V lookup: CDR1 SGHVS, CDR2 FQNEAQ. CDR3 length: 18 residues. V lost 2 bases to trimming and J lost 1 base; unmatched junction nucleotides: 6. CDR3: CASSLKLAGGRSYNEQFF. DNA of the CDR3: TGTGCCAGCAGCTTAAAACTAGCGGGAGGTAGATCCTACAATGAGCAGTTCTTC.

V and J are TRBV27 and TRBJ2-1, with D unresolved. Germline V gene data show CDR1 as MNHEY and CDR2 as SMNVEV (reference sequence). The CDR3 is 16 residues long. V lost 5 bases and J lost 10, with 24 bases in between. The CDR3 is CASSQGRRGPANEQFF. The CDR3 DNA follows: TGTGCCAGCAGTCAAGGTAGGCGCGGACCCGCAAACGAGCAGTTCTTC.

The chain links TRBV2 to TRBJ2-7; 13 nucleotides match TRBD2. In germline, CDR1 is SNHLY, CDR2 FYNNEI. V dropped 8 bases and J dropped 4; count of bases not matched to a gene: 8. This CDR3 spans 15 amino acids. The CDR3 sequence is CASGPALAGGYEQYF. For the CDR3, the DNA is TGTGCCAGCGGCCCGGCACTAGCGGGAGGGTACGAGCAGTACTTC.

The CDR3 DNA reads TGTGCCAGCAGTGAAACGCCCTCCCGGGGTGGCTACACCTTC. This gives the protein CASSETPSRGGYTF. This sequence joins TRBV6-1 and TRBJ1-2; no clear D. The V end was cut by 2 bases, the J end by 7 bases, with 14 bases between. CDR1 and CDR2 (germline): MNHNS, SASEGT. The CDR3 consists of 14 residues.